This T cell receptor beta chain was captured by sequencing in a study of shared clonotypes between healthy human individuals. Study results and limitations: Among donors, the sharing of clonotypes was expected to be influenced by sequencing depth.

The germline V gene encodes CDR1 MNHEY and CDR2 SMNVEV (reference sequence). Trimming took 8 bases from V and 8 from J, leaving 18 bases between them. This CDR3 comprises 14 residues. Of note for this clone: Its cognate antigen is unknown.

Study processing details: Junction-only immunoSEQ sequences carried no quality scores, so filtering differed. Sequencing used immunoSEQ multiplex PCR; TCRdb keeps in-frame clones, though not all of them. Clone size and V and J calls were adopted from that table, with D and trimming inferred from the DNA. In the table there are 2 million to 2.5 million clones, approximately 94% of which are singletons. Specimen: naive CD4+ T cells sorted from blood. Documented subset: CD45RA+ positively selected. V and J are TRBV27 and TRBJ1-4, with unresolved D. This clonotype was obtained from a man aged 18-30 years in good health. The CDR3 spells CASRRVGAAEKLFF. The DNA for the CDR3 is TGTGCCAGCCGTCGGGTAGGCGCGGCCGAAAAACTGTTTTTT.